A selection of T cell receptor beta chains follows, all from one sample in a study of T cell responses to AZD1222 COVID-19 vaccine. The table came from immunoSEQ multiplex PCR; TCRdb's copy has only in-frame clones and leaves some out. The table shows around 100,000 clones, with around 84% occurring only once. The source material was peripheral blood, sampled 28 days after the second AZD1222 dose. Source of these receptors: an adult who received the AZD1222 COVID-19 vaccine. The CDR3 runs from the conserved cysteine through the conserved F or W. The order of the fields is D gene, clone size, V gene, J gene, CDR3 DNA, CDR3 protein. A D gene is named only where the DNA matches it firmly. A clone size is listed for some rows: how often the clone was seen (once, few, many), or a class if it is expanded.

D gene: TRBD2
clone size: .
V gene: TRBV7-2
J gene: TRBJ2-3
CDR3 DNA: TGTGCCAGCAGCGTACTAGCGCTTCGGGATACGCAGTATTTT
CDR3 protein: CASSVLALRDTQYF

D gene: .
clone size: .
V gene: TRBV4-3
J gene: TRBJ2-7
CDR3 DNA: TGCGCCAGCAGCCAAGGGCCCACAACACTAGGATCCTACGAGCAGTACTTC
CDR3 protein: CASSQGPTTLGSYEQYF

D gene: .
clone size: .
V gene: TRBV5-1
J gene: TRBJ1-5
CDR3 DNA: TGCGCCAGCAGCTTGGAGGAGGGGAAGGGTCAGCCCCAGCATTTT
CDR3 protein: CASSLEEGKGQPQHF

D gene: .
clone size: .
V gene: TRBV6-5
J gene: TRBJ2-3
CDR3 DNA: TGTGCCAGCAGTTACAATTTCGGGGATGGCTCGGATACGCAGTATTTT
CDR3 protein: CASSYNFGDGSDTQYF

D gene: TRBD1
clone size: once
V gene: TRBV10-2
J gene: TRBJ2-7
CDR3 DNA: TGCGCCAGCAGGTTCCCGGGACAGGTAGGCGAGCAGTACTTC
CDR3 protein: CASRFPGQVGEQYF

D gene: .
clone size: .
V gene: TRBV6-2/TRBV6-3
J gene: TRBJ1-5
CDR3 DNA: TGTGCCAGCAGTGACCGACATGCTCTCAATCAGCCCCAGCATTTT
CDR3 protein: CASSDRHALNQPQHF

D gene: .
clone size: .
V gene: TRBV6-5
J gene: TRBJ2-7
CDR3 DNA: TGTGCCAGCACCCCAACAGGGTCCACCTACGAGCAGTACTTC
CDR3 protein: CASTPTGSTYEQYF

D gene: .
clone size: .
V gene: TRBV30
J gene: TRBJ2-1
CDR3 DNA: TGTGCCTGGAGTACCACTTTGCGCACAAATGAGCAGTTCTTC
CDR3 protein: CAWSTTLRTNEQFF

D gene: .
clone size: .
V gene: TRBV19
J gene: TRBJ2-2
CDR3 DNA: TGTGCCAGTAGTGGTCTGGATGCCGGGGAGCTGTTTTTT
CDR3 protein: CASSGLDAGELFF

D gene: .
clone size: .
V gene: TRBV13
J gene: TRBJ2-3
CDR3 DNA: TGTGCCAGCAGCTTAGTGACCGCTGATACGCAGTATTTT
CDR3 protein: CASSLVTADTQYF

D gene: .
clone size: .
V gene: TRBV12-3/TRBV12-4
J gene: TRBJ1-1
CDR3 DNA: TGTGCCAGCAGTTCCCAGGGCATCACTGAAGCTTTCTTT
CDR3 protein: CASSSQGITEAFF